This TCR beta chain was sequenced during a study of CD8 T cells in Susac syndrome. Sequencing of TCR beta drew on CD8+ and CD4+ T cells from blood. TEMRA cells underwent FACS enrichment and CD8+ and CD4+ T cells underwent negative isolation. Reverse transcription used about 0.5 to 1 ug RNA and random hexamers. The CDR3 of TCR beta was amplified by immunoSEQ multiplex PCR across 54 Vbeta and 13 Jbeta. TCRdb recomputed calls from the immunoSEQ multiplex PCR reads with MiXCR, one row per CDR3 protein. The data contain approximately 160,000 distinct CDR3 sequences, approximately 93% of them singletons. V lost 7 bases and J 7 bases, leaving 9 bases between the germline ends. The germline V gene encodes CDR1 MNHEY and CDR2 SVGEGT. The length of the CDR3 is 11 residues.

The gene calls are TRBV6-2 or TRBV6-3 and TRBJ2-3, with D unresolved. The sequencing input was CD4+ T cells from PBMCs. The origin of this receptor is a human donor with multiple sclerosis. CDR3 bases: TGTGCCAGCACCAGCGCCAATACGCAGTATTTT. Translating gives CASTSANTQYF.